What follows are 5 T cell receptor beta chains derived from one specimen sequenced in a study of neurological immune-mediated disorders. TCRdb reprocessed the 5' RACE reads with MiXCR, giving one entry per CDR3 protein. The repertoire holds around 130,000 distinct CDR3 sequences, with about 3.2% as singletons. The sequencing input was PBMCs. These receptors were taken from a woman in her 30s with multiple sclerosis.

Ten or more counts support this clonotype. V and J are TRBV20-1 and TRBJ1-3, with D possibly being TRBD1 (5 bases). This CDR3 comprises 13 residues. Trimming took 5 bases from V and 4 from J, leaving 12 bases between them. Germline CDR1 reads DFQATT; CDR2 reads SNEGSKA (reference sequence). The CDR3 nucleotides read TGCAGTGCTCCAGACAGTTGGGGAAACACCATATATTTT. Translation gives CSAPDSWGNTIYF.

This clonotype was seen repeatedly, ten times or more. One end of the junction does not line up with germline, which may come from a read error. The chain carries TRBV6-5 and TRBJ2-7; D is undetermined. This CDR3 region has 14 residues. Germline V gene lookup returns CDR1 MNHEY and CDR2 SVGAGI. The CDR3 region has the DNA TGTGCCAGCAGTGACTCGATCCATAGCTACGAGCAGTACTTC. This encodes CASSDSIHSYEQYF.

This clonotype was seen many times. The chain combines TRBV15 with TRBJ2-2, with D unresolved. Germline assignment: CDR1 LNHNV and CDR2 YYDKDF (reference sequence). The V gene lost 0 bases and the J gene lost 4 bases, with 6 bases spanning the gap. The CDR3 sequence is 14 residues long. This CDR3 reads CATSRDYTTGELFF. As DNA, the CDR3 is TGTGCCACCAGCAGAGACTACACCACCGGGGAGCTGTTTTTT.

This clonotype was seen repeatedly, ten times or more. V and J are TRBV12-3 or TRBV12-4 and TRBJ2-2; TRBD2 agrees at 14 bases. V lost 5 bases to trimming and J lost 4 bases; unmatched junction nucleotides: 0. The CDR3 sequence is 15 residues long. The CDR3 loop is CASSGLAGGTGELFF. Here the CDR3 DNA reads TGTGCCAGCAGTGGACTAGCGGGGGGCACCGGGGAGCTGTTTTTT.

This clonotype was seen at least ten times. The chain links TRBV5-6 to TRBJ1-5, with D unresolved. The germline V gene encodes CDR1 SGHDT and CDR2 YYEEEE. V lost 4 bases and J 2 bases, leaving 13 bases between the germline ends. The CDR3 covers 15 residues. CDR3 DNA sequence: TGTGCCAGCAGCCCCGCGGGCGCGGGCAATCAGCCCCAGCATTTT. It translates to CASSPAGAGNQPQHF.